The 21 T cell receptor beta chains below all came from one sample that was sequenced in a study of T cells after yellow fever vaccination. TCRdb reanalysed the 5' RACE reads using MiXCR and keeps one entry per CDR3 protein. The repertoire holds a few hundred thousand distinct CDR3 sequences, with approximately 16% as singletons. Sequencing was performed on PBMCs, taken 5 to 6 days after the first yellow fever vaccination. These receptors were taken from a man aged 18 to 29 who received the YFV17D yellow fever vaccine.

This chain links TRBV4-3 with TRBJ1-3; D uncertain. The CDR3 totals 11 residues. From germline, CDR1 is LGHNA and CDR2 YSLEER. The V end lost 0 bases, the J end lost 6 bases, and 0 bases lay between the germline ends. DNA of the CDR3: TGCGCCAGCAGCCAAGAAAACACCATATATTTT. Translated, it gives CASSQENTIYF.

This clonotype came up a few times. The CDR3: CASSPTPAVTDTQYF. The CDR3 region has the DNA TGTGCCAGCAGCCCGACACCTGCAGTCACAGATACGCAGTATTTT. The rearrangement uses TRBV7-3 and TRBJ2-3; D ambiguous. Trimming shortened V by 5 bases and J by 2 bases, and 14 bases separated the two germline ends. This CDR3 has 15 amino acids. The germline V gene has CDR1 SGHTA and CDR2 FQGTGA.

The rearrangement uses TRBV5-1 and TRBJ2-1, with D perhaps assigned TRBD1 or TRBD2 (5 bases each). The CDR3 extends over 16 amino acids. V was trimmed by 3 bases and J by 4 bases, leaving 17 bases between them. Germline V gene sequence: CDR1 SGHRS, CDR2 YFSETQ. The CDR3, as DNA: TGCGCCAGCAGCTCGGCTAGGTGGGACGGATACAATGAGCAGTTCTTC. Its protein is CASSSARWDGYNEQFF.

This clonotype was observed a handful of times. The chain carries TRBV27 and TRBJ2-5; no definite D call. Germline assignment: CDR1 MNHEY and CDR2 SMNVEV (reference sequence). V was trimmed by 8 bases and J by 7 bases, leaving 23 bases between them. This CDR3 has 15 residues. The CDR3 here is CASLPLTGPRRTQYF. In nucleotides, the CDR3 is TGTGCCAGCCTGCCCCTCACTGGTCCGAGGCGGACCCAGTACTTC.

This clonotype appeared a few times. This rearrangement joins TRBV4-1 to TRBJ2-3; 11 bases are shared with TRBD2. CDR1 is MGHRA and CDR2 is YSYEKL in the germline V gene. CDR3 size: 16 residues. V lost 0 bases to trimming and J lost 5 bases; unmatched junction nucleotides: 4. CDR3 DNA: TGCGCCAGCAGCCAAGATGGAACTAGCGGGGGAGATACGCAGTATTTT. Residues: CASSQDGTSGGDTQYF.

Only a few counts were recorded for this clonotype. The chain couples TRBV20-1 to TRBJ2-3, with 8 bases aligning to TRBD1. CDR3 size: 13 residues. In germline, CDR1 is DFQATT, CDR2 SNEGSKA (reference sequence). The CDR3 here is CSLWQGATDTQYF. CDR3 DNA: TGCTCACTCTGGCAGGGGGCGACAGATACGCAGTATTTT.

V is TRBV20-1 and J is TRBJ2-1; D may be TRBD2 (6 bases). Per the germline V gene, CDR1 is DFQATT and CDR2 is SNEGSKA (reference sequence). Trimming removed 6 bases from V and 7 bases from J, with 22 bases in between. There are 15 residues in the CDR3. The CDR3 region is CSAGDHRDSGNEQFF. The CDR3 DNA is TGCAGTGCAGGAGACCACCGGGACTCGGGGAATGAGCAGTTCTTC.

This clonotype was found a few times. The chain couples TRBV6-5 to TRBJ2-1; TRBD2 might be the D (5 bases). From germline, CDR1 is MNHEY and CDR2 SVGAGI. The V end lost 4 bases, the J end lost 9 bases, and 13 bases lay between the germline ends. The CDR3 spans 13 residues. The chain's CDR3 is CASSLRPGGEQFF. The CDR3 nucleotides read TGTGCCAGCAGTTTACGTCCCGGAGGTGAGCAGTTCTTC.

In its sample, this clonotype was seen a few times. This sequence joins TRBV5-1 and TRBJ1-2; D is unclear. Trimming took 0 bases from V and 4 from J, leaving 10 bases between them. Per germline, CDR1 SGHRS and CDR2 YFSETQ. This CDR3 comprises 14 residues. The CDR3 sequence: CASSLEQRFYGYTF. The CDR3 nucleotides read TGCGCCAGCAGCTTGGAACAGAGGTTCTATGGCTACACCTTC.

The chain combines TRBV5-1 with TRBJ1-1, with TRBD1 matching 8 bases. The CDR3 runs 16 residues. J lost 0 bases, V lost 4 bases, and 8 bases had no gene match. Looked up from germline, CDR1 is SGHRS and CDR2 is YFSETQ. The CDR3 spells CASSLTGASVNTEAFF. The CDR3 DNA is TGCGCCAGCAGCCTGACAGGGGCCTCCGTGAACACTGAAGCTTTCTTT.

This clonotype has only a few counts. The chain links TRBV11-2 to TRBJ2-5; no definite D call. Germline V lookup: CDR1 SGHAT, CDR2 FQNNGV. This CDR3 is built from 15 residues. The V end lost 5 bases, the J end lost 2 bases, and 15 bases lay between the germline ends. CDR3 DNA sequence: TGTGCCAGCAGCCAGCCTAGAGGTCCTCAAGAGACCCAGTACTTC. Protein product: CASSQPRGPQETQYF.

A few counts support this clonotype. The chain carries TRBV20-1 and TRBJ1-4; D is possibly TRBD1 (6 bases). The CDR3 runs 14 residues. V gave up 3 bases and J gave up 8 bases, with 16 bases separating them. Germline CDR1 is DFQATT and CDR2 is SNEGSKA (reference sequence). The CDR3 bases are TGCAGTGCTAGGGTTAGAGGGGGAGGCGAAAAACTGTTTTTT. It yields the protein CSARVRGGGEKLFF.

The chain combines TRBV4-3 with TRBJ2-2; possibly TRBD1 or TRBD2 for D (7 bases each). This CDR3 is built from 18 residues. V shed 1 base and J shed 3 bases, with 18 bases lying between them. Germline V gene data show CDR1 as LGHNA and CDR2 as YSLEER. CDR3 region: CASSQGWEGARDTGELFF. The CDR3 nucleotides read TGCGCCAGCAGCCAAGGGTGGGAGGGGGCCAGGGACACCGGGGAGCTGTTTTTT.

V and J are TRBV4-3 and TRBJ2-2, with D perhaps matching TRBD1 (5 bases). Per germline, CDR1 LGHNA and CDR2 YSLEER. This CDR3 spans 14 amino acids. Trimming pared 6 bases from V and 1 base from J, leaving 9 bases between. As DNA, the CDR3 is TGCGCCAGCAGGTTTAGGGGGAACACCGGGGAGCTGTTTTTT. The encoded protein is CASRFRGNTGELFF.

This clonotype turned up a few times. The chain recombines TRBV7-9 with TRBJ1-2; 9 positions match TRBD1. The CDR3 has 16 residues. The ends lost 3 bases at V and 4 bases at J; junction bases unmatched: 9. Germline V gene data show CDR1 as SEHNR and CDR2 as FQNEAQ (reference sequence). For the CDR3, the DNA is TGTGCCAGCAGCTTGTTGACAGGGGGAATGGTCTATGGCTACACCTTC. It specifies CASSLLTGGMVYGYTF.

The genes are TRBV6-1 and TRBJ2-7; no definite D call. V was pared by 0 bases and J by 6 bases, with 6 bases between. Per germline, CDR1 MNHNS and CDR2 SASEGT. The CDR3 has 12 amino acids. In DNA, the CDR3 is TGTGCCAGCAGTGAAGCAGTCTTCGAGCAGTACGTC. It is translated as CASSEAVFEQYV.

This clonotype has just a few counts. The genes are TRBV10-3 and TRBJ2-5; possibly TRBD2 for D (6 bases). The ends were cut back, 5 bases at V and 4 bases at J, with 11 bases in the middle. The length of the CDR3 is 13 residues. Germline CDR1 and CDR2: ENHRY and SYGVKD. CDR3 amino acids: CAISPAAGETQYF. In nucleotides, the CDR3 is TGTGCCATCAGTCCAGCAGCGGGAGAGACCCAGTACTTC.

This clonotype was counted between two and nine times. The rearrangement uses TRBV4-3 and TRBJ2-2; 7 bases match TRBD2. This CDR3 comprises 15 residues. Germline lookup yields CDR1 LGHNA and CDR2 YSLEER. V lost 2 bases to trimming and J lost 2 bases; unmatched junction nucleotides: 2. In DNA, the CDR3 is TGCGCCAGCAGCCAACGACTAGCTAACACCGGGGAGCTGTTTTTT. Its protein is CASSQRLANTGELFF.

The rearrangement links TRBV29-1 to TRBJ2-5; TRBD2 aligns across 7 bases. The germline V gene has CDR1 SQVTM and CDR2 ANQGSEA. The CDR3 loop spans 14 amino acids. Germline trimming cut 5 bases from V and 3 bases from J; bases unmatched to any gene: 9. CDR3 sequence reads: CSVPPSGREETQYF. Written as DNA, the CDR3 is TGCAGCGTTCCCCCTTCGGGGAGGGAAGAGACCCAGTACTTC. Drawing the rest from reference TRBV29-1 and TRBJ2-5, the complete variable domain is SAVISQKPSRDICQRGTSLTIQCQVDSQVTMMFWYRQQPGQSLTLIATANQGSEATYESGFVIDKFPISRPNLTFSTLTVSNMSPEDSSIYLCSVPPSGREETQYFGPGTRLLVL.

The CDR3 nucleotides are TGTGCCAGCAGCTTAGATAGGGGAGGGGACACTGAAGCTTTCTTT. This gives the protein CASSLDRGGDTEAFF. The chain links TRBV7-9 to TRBJ1-1, with D maybe TRBD1 (5 bases). There are 15 residues in the CDR3. With 1 base removed from V and 3 bases from J, the gap between germline ends came to 12 bases. The germline V gene has CDR1 SEHNR and CDR2 FQNEAQ (reference sequence).

In its sample, this clonotype was seen a few times. This chain connects TRBV20-1 to TRBJ2-7; 9 bases fit TRBD1. This CDR3 region has 16 residues. V was pared by 0 bases and J by 4 bases, with 10 bases of the junction left unmatched. Germline V CDR1 and CDR2: DFQATT, SNEGSKA (reference sequence). The chain's CDR3 is CSARDSTGGTEYEQYV. The CDR3 DNA is TGCAGTGCTAGAGATTCGACAGGGGGGACGGAGTACGAGCAGTACGTC.